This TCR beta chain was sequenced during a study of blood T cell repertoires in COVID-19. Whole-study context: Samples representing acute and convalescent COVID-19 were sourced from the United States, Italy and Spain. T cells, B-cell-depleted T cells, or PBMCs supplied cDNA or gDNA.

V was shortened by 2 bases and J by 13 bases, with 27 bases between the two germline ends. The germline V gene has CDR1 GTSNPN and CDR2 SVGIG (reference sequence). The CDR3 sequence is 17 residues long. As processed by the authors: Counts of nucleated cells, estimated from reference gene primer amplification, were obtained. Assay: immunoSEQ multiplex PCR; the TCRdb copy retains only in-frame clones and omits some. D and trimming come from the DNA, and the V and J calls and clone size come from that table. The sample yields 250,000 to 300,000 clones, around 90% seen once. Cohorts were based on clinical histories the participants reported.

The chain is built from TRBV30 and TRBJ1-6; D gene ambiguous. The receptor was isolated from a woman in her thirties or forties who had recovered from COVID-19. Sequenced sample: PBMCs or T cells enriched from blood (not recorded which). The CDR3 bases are TGTGCCTGGAGTACCAATATCCGGAGAACCGTCACCTCCCCCCTCCACTTT. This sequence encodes CAWSTNIRRTVTSPLHF.